This TCR beta chain was sequenced for a study of Graves' ophthalmopathy and Graves' hyperthyroidism. Study-level information: Pretreatment peripheral blood was obtained at initial diagnosis.

The authors isolated PBMCs from approximately 10 ml of fresh peripheral blood. The study amplified TCR beta CDR3 regions using RNA transcripts. First-round RT-PCR employed HTBI primers, with a second-round multiplex PCR after it. TCRdb recomputed calls from the multiplex PCR reads with MiXCR, one row per CDR3 protein. The table includes a few hundred thousand distinct CDR3 sequences, roughly a sixth detected once. The CDR3 sequence is 16 residues long. Germline V CDR1 and CDR2: DFQATT, SNEGSKA (reference sequence). The ends lost 1 base at V and 0 bases at J; junction bases unmatched: 6. The receptor was derived from an adult woman with stable Graves' hyperthyroidism. The sequenced sample consisted of peripheral blood. The chain couples TRBV20-1 to TRBJ1-2; TRBD1 matches at 9 bases. Here the CDR3 reads CSARGTGEGANYGYTF. The CDR3 nucleotides read TGCAGTGCTAGAGGGACAGGGGAAGGAGCTAACTATGGCTACACCTTC.